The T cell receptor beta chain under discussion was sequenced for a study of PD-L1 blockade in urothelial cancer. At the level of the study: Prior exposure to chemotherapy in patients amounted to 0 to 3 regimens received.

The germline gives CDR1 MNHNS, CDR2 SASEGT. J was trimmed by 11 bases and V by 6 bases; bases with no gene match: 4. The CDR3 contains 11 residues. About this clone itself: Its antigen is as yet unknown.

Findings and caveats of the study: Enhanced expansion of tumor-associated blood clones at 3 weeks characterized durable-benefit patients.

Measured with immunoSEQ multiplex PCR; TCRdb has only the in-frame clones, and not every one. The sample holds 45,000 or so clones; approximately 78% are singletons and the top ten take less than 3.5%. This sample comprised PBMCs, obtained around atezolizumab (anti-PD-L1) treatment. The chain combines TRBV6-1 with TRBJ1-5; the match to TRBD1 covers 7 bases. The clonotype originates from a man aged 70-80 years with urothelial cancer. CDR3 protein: CASRRQGSQHF. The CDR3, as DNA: TGTGCCAGCAGAAGACAGGGCTCCCAGCATTTT.